This TCR beta chain derives from a study of shared clonotypes between healthy human individuals. Whole-study findings and limits: Against clonotypes common to all four donors, non-shared ones had lower generation probabilities. Naive CD4 clonotype sharing across four donors was 4% to 5%. Larger estimated richness was generally recorded for naive subsets relative to memory subsets.

In regard to this clone: Antigen specificity is unknown.

Sequencing was performed with immunoSEQ multiplex PCR; in TCRdb, only in-frame clones are kept and a portion is missing. The sample lists a few million clones; 90% to 95% were seen once. Negatively enriched CD4+ T cells were divided by CD45RA into naive and memory. The clonotype originates from a young man in good health. Some clones in this sample may be carry-over from other donors' samples. Sequencing input: naive CD4+ T cells from PBMCs. Subset specified: CD45RA+ positively selected.

The chain's CDR3 is CATTGTSYTGYTF. For the CDR3, the DNA is TGTGCCACCACCGGGACATCTTATACGGGCTACACCTTC. The chain recombines TRBV19 with TRBJ1-2; D is possibly TRBD1 (6 bases). The ends were cut back, 10 bases at V and 8 bases at J, with 20 bases in the middle. The CDR3 consists of 13 residues. The germline V gene encodes CDR1 LNHDA and CDR2 SQIVND (reference sequence).